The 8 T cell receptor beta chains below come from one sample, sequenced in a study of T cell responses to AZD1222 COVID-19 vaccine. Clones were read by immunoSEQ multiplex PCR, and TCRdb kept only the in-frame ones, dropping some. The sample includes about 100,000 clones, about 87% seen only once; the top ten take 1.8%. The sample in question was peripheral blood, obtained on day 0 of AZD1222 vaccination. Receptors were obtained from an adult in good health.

For the CDR3, the DNA is TGTGCCAGCAGTTTAGAGTACAGACCTAATTCACCCCTCCACTTT. Protein sequence: CASSLEYRPNSPLHF. V is TRBV27 and J is TRBJ1-6; D remains ambiguous. The V and J ends lost 2 bases and 6 bases respectively, with 11 bases between them. The CDR3 contains 15 residues. CDR1 MNHEY and CDR2 SMNVEV come from the germline V gene (reference sequence).

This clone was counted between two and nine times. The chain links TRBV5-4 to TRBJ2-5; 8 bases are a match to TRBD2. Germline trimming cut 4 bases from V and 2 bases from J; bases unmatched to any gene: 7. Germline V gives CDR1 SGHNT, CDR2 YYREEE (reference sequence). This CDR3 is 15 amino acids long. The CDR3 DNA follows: TGTGCCAGCAGCACATCCGGGACTAGGCAAGAGACCCAGTACTTC. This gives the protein CASSTSGTRQETQYF.

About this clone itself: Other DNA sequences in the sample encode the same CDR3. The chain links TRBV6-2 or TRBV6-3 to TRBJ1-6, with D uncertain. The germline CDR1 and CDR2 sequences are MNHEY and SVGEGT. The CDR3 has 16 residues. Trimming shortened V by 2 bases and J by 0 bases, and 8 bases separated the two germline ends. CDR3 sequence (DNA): TGTGCCAGCAGTTACAGGCCGAGCTCCTATAATTCACCCCTCCACTTT. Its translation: CASSYRPSSYNSPLHF.

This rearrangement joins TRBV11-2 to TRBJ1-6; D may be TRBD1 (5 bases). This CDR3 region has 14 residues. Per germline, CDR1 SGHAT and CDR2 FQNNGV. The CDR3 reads CACRGGIYNSPLHF. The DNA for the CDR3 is TGTGCTTGTCGGGGGGGTATCTATAATTCACCCCTCCACTTT.

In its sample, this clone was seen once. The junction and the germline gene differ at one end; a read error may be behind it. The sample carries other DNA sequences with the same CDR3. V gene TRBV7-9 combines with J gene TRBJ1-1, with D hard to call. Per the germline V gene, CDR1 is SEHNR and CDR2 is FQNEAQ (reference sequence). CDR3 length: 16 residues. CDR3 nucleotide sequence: TGTGCTAGCAGCTTACCCTACGGCTCAGGGAACACTGAAGCTTTCTTT. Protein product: CASSLPYGSGNTEAFF.

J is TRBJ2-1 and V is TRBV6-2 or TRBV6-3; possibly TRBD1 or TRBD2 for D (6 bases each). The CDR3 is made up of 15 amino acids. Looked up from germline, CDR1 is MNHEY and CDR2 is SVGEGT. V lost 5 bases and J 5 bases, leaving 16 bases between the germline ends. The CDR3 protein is CASSPHWGANNEQFF. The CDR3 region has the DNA TGTGCCAGCAGTCCCCATTGGGGGGCAAACAATGAGCAGTTCTTC.

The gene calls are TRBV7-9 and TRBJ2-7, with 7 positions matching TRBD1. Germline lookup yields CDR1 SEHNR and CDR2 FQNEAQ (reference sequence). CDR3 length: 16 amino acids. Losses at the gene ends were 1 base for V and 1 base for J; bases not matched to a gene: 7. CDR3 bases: TGTGCCAGCAGCTTAGGGGGGACAGTCCGATCCTACGAGCAGTACTTC. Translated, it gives CASSLGGTVRSYEQYF.

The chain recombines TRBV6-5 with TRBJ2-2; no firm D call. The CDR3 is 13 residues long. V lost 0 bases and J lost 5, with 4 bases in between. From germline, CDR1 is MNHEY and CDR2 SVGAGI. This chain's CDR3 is CASSYSGTGELFF. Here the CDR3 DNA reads TGTGCCAGCAGTTACTCGGGTACCGGGGAGCTGTTTTTT.